This T cell receptor (beta chain) was captured by sequencing in a study of CD4 and CD8 cells across lung adenocarcinoma regions (dated by TCRdb to the late 2010s). For the wider study: Intratumor heterogeneity of the T cell receptor repertoire was examined by comparing tumor centers with tumor margins.

To prepare the library, PCR was applied. The data were produced on a HiSeq X Ten. Starting from the raw public reads, TCRdb applied fastp trimming at Q25, assembled clones with MiXCR and retained in-frame beta chains. Every entry covers one CDR3 protein and lists the most common genes and DNA from its rows. A total of about 6,700 distinct CDR3 sequences appear in this sample, approximately 49% of them only once. Clones ranked in the top ten supply about 18% of the sample. The germline V gene yields MNHNS for CDR1 and SASEGT for CDR2. The CDR3 measures 15 amino acids from cysteine to phenylalanine. Only the CDR3 DNA stays, 45 bases, in frame from base 1. The donors were patients who had localized lung adenocarcinoma, which is a subtype of non-small cell lung cancer. The samples were taken from the centers of localized lung adenocarcinomas. CD8+ T cells from tumor tissue were profiled separately from CD4+ T cells for TCR repertoire analysis.

Remarks on this clonotype: The target of this receptor is not known. No base quality values were provided; no much bigger clone lies one nucleotide off.

This TCR was sampled from a female donor with lung adenocarcinoma. The CD4 and CD8 labels of this study may be unreliable. Material for sequencing was CD8+ T cells from the center of a lung tumor. Reading the label with the study, this specimen's cell subset or site is: tumor center region. The receptor chain draws on TRBV6-1 and TRBJ2-3, with 7 junctional bases fitting TRBD1. Matching the DNA end better, TRBJ2-7 makes the J call doubtful. The CDR3 reads CARELGGRVTDTQYF. The DNA sequence is TGTGCCAGGGAGCTAGGGGGCCGAGTCACAGATACGCAGTACTTC.